The clone carrying this T cell receptor (beta chain) was detected a few times. The authors' processing: Nucleated cell counts were estimated from reference gene primer amplification. Method: immunoSEQ multiplex PCR; TCRdb's copy keeps in-frame clones and lacks some. That table furnishes V, J and clone size, whereas the DNA furnished D and trimming. Altogether 200,000 to 300,000 clones are present, about 90% being singletons, with the ten largest covering 3.7%. The CDR3 runs to 17 residues. From germline, CDR1 is MGHDK and CDR2 SYGVNS. J was trimmed by 5 bases and V by 8 bases; bases with no gene match: 17. The sample belongs to a study of blood T cell repertoires in COVID-19. At the level of the study: There were acute and convalescent COVID-19 samples, and they came from the United States, Italy and Spain. T cells, B-cell-depleted T cells, or PBMCs provided the cDNA or gDNA that served as material.

The V and J genes are TRBV25-1 and TRBJ1-2, with TRBD1 matching over 10 bases. Sequencing input: peripheral blood. The receptor was isolated from a middle-aged woman with acute or convalescent COVID-19. The CDR3 sequence is CASGGFLGDRGSYGYTF. CDR3 in DNA: TGTGCCAGCGGTGGGTTTTTGGGGGACAGGGGTTCTTATGGCTACACCTTC.